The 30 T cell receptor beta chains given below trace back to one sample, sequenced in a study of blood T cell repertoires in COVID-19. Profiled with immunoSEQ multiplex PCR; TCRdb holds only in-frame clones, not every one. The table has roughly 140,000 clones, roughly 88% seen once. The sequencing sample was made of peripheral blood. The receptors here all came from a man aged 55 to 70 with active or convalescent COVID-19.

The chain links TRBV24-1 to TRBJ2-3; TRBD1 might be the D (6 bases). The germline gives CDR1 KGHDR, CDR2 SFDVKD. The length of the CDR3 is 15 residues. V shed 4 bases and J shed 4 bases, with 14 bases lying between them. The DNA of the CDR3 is TGTGCCACCAGTGACCCCAGGGGTGGCCCAGATACGCAGTATTTT. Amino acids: CATSDPRGGPDTQYF.

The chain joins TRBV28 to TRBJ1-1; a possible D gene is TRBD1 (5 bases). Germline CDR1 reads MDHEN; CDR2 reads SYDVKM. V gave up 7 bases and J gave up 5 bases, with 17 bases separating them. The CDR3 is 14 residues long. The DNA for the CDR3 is TGTGCCAGCACCGTTCCCGGGGGGGTAACTGAAGCTTTCTTT. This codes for CASTVPGGVTEAFF.

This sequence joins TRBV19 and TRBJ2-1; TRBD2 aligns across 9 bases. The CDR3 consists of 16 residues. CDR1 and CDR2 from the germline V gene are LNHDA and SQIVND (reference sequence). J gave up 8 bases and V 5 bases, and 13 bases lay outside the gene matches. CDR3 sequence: CASSRTSVSRPHEQFF. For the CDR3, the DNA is TGTGCCAGTAGTCGGACTAGCGTGTCGAGACCCCATGAGCAGTTCTTC.

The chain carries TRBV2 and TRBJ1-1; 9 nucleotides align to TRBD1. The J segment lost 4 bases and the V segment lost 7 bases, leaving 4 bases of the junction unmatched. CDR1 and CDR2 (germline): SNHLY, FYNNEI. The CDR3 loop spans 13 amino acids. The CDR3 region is CASIRDRVTEAFF. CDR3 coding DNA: TGTGCCAGCATCCGGGACAGGGTCACTGAAGCTTTCTTT. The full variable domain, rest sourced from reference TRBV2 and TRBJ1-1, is EPEVTQTPSHQVTQMGQEVILRCVPISNHLYFYWYRQILGQKVEFLVSFYNNEISEKSEIFDDQFSVERPDGSNFTLKIRSTKLEDSAMYFCASIRDRVTEAFFGQGTRLTVV.

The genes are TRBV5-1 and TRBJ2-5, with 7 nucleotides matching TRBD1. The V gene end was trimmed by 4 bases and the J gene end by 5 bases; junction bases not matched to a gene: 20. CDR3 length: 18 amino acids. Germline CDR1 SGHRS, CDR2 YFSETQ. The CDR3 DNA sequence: TGCGCCAGCAGCGGACTTGGCGGACAGGCCCTGGCGTTGGAGACCCAGTACTTC. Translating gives CASSGLGGQALALETQYF.

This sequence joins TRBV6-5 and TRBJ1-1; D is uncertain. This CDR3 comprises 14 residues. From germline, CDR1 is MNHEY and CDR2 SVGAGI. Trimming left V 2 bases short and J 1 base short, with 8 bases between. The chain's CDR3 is CASSYTTTNTEAFF. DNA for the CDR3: TGTGCCAGCAGTTACACGACAACGAACACTGAAGCTTTCTTT.

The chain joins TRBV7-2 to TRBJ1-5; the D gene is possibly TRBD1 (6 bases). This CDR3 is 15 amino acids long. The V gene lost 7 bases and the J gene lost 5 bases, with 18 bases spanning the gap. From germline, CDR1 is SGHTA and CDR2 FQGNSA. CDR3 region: CASTEGGAGDQPQHF. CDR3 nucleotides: TGTGCCAGCACCGAAGGGGGGGCAGGGGATCAGCCCCAGCATTTT. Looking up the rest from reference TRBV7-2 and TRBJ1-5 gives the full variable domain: GAGVSQSPSNKVTEKGKDVELRCDPISGHTALYWYRQSLGQGLEFLIYFQGNSAPDKSGLPSDRFSAERTGGSVSTLTIQRTQQEDSAVYLCASTEGGAGDQPQHFGDGTRLSIL.

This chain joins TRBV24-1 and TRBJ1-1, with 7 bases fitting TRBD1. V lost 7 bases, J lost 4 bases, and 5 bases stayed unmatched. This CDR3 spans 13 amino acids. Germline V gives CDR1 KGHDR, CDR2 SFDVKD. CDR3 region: CATRQGPSTEAFF. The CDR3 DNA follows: TGTGCCACCAGACAGGGGCCGAGCACTGAAGCTTTCTTT.

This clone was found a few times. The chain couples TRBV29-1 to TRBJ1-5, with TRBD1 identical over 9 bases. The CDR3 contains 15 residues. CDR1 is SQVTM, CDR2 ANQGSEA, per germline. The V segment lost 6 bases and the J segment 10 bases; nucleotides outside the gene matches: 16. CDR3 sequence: CSVIAGTGFSGPQHF. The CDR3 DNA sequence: TGCAGCGTCATAGCCGGGACAGGGTTTTCGGGTCCCCAGCATTTT.

In DNA form, the CDR3 reads TGCGCCAGCAGCCAAGGACAGGGGGCCGGCTATGGCTACACCTTC. Amino acid sequence: CASSQGQGAGYGYTF. The J gene is TRBJ1-2, the V gene TRBV4-3, with 10 bases lining up with TRBD1. CDR1 and CDR2 (germline): LGHNA, YSLEER. The CDR3 extends over 15 amino acids. After removal of 1 base from V and 4 bases from J, the junction contained 3 bases not matched to a gene.

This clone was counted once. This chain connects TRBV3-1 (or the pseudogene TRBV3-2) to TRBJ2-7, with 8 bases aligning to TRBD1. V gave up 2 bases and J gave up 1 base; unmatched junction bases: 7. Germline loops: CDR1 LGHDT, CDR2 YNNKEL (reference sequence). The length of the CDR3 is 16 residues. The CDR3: CASSQRQGSRSYEQYF. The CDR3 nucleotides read TGTGCCAGCAGCCAACGACAGGGGAGCCGATCCTACGAGCAGTACTTC.

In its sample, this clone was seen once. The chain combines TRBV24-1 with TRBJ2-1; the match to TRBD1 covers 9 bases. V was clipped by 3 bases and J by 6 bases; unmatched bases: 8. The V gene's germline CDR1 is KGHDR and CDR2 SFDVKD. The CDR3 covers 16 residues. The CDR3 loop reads CATSDQKQGAFNEQFF. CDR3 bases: TGTGCCACCAGTGATCAAAAACAGGGGGCGTTCAATGAGCAGTTCTTC.

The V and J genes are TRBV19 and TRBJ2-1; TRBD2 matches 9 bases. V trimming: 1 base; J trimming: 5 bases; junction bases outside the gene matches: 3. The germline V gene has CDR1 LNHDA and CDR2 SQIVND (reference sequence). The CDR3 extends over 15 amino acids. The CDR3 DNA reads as TGTGCCAGTAGTATAGTAGCGGGGGACCACAATGAGCAGTTCTTC. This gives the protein CASSIVAGDHNEQFF.

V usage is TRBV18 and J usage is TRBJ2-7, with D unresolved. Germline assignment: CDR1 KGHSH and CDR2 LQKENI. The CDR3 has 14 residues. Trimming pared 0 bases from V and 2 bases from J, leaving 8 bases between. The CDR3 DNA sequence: TGTGCCAGCTCACCACCTAACACCCCCTACGAGCAGTACGTC. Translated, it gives CASSPPNTPYEQYV.

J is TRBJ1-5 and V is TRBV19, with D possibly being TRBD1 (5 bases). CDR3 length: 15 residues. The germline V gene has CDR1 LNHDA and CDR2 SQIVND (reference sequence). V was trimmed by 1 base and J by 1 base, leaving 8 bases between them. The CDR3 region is CASSIAAGSNQPQHF. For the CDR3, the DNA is TGTGCCAGTAGTATAGCGGCAGGGAGCAATCAGCCCCAGCATTTT.

The CDR3 DNA reads TGTGCCAGCAGTTACGCTCAGGGGAGTAGGGGAAACACCATATATTTT. Translated: CASSYAQGSRGNTIYF. The chain employs TRBV6-5 and TRBJ1-3; tentatively, D is TRBD1 (6 bases). The CDR3 length is 16 residues. Trimming removed 2 bases from V and 4 bases from J, with 15 bases in between. Germline assignment: CDR1 MNHEY and CDR2 SVGAGI.

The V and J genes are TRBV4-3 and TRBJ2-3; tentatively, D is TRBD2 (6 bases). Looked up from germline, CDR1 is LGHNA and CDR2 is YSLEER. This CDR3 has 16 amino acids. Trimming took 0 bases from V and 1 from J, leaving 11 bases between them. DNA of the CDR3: TGCGCCAGCAGCCAAGAGATTACGGGGGGCACAGATACGCAGTATTTT. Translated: CASSQEITGGTDTQYF.

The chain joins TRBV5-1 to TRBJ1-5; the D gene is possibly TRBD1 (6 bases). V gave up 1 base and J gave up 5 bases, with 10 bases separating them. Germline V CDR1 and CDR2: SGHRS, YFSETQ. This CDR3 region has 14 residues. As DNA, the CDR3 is TGCGCCAGCAGCTTGACAGGGCTCGATCAGCCCCAGCATTTT. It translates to CASSLTGLDQPQHF.

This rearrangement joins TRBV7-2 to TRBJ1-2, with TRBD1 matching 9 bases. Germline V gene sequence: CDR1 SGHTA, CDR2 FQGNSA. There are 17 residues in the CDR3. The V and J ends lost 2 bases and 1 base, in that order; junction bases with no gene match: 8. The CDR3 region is CASSLMVAGQGNYGYTF. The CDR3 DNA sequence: TGTGCCAGCAGCTTAATGGTAGCGGGACAGGGTAACTATGGCTACACCTTC. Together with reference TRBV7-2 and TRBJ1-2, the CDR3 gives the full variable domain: GAGVSQSPSNKVTEKGKDVELRCDPISGHTALYWYRQSLGQGLEFLIYFQGNSAPDKSGLPSDRFSAERTGGSVSTLTIQRTQQEDSAVYLCASSLMVAGQGNYGYTFGSGTRLTVV.

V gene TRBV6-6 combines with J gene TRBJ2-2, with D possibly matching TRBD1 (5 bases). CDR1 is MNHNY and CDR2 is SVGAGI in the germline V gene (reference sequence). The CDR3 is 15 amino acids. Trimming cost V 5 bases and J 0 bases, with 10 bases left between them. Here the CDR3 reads CASSGHSSNTGELFF. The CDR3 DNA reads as TGTGCCAGCAGTGGACATAGTTCGAACACCGGGGAGCTGTTTTTT.

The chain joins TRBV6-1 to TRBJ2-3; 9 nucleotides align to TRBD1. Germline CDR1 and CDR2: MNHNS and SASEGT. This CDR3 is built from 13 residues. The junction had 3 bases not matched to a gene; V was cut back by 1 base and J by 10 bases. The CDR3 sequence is CASSEVGQGPQYF. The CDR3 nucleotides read TGTGCCAGCAGTGAAGTGGGACAGGGCCCGCAGTATTTT.

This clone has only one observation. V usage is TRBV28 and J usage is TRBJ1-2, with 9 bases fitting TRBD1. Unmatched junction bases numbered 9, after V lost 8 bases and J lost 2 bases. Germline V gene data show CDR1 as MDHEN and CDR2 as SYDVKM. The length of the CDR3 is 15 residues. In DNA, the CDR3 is TGTGCCAGCTGTTATGGACAGGGGCGCAACTATGGCTACACCTTC. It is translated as CASCYGQGRNYGYTF.

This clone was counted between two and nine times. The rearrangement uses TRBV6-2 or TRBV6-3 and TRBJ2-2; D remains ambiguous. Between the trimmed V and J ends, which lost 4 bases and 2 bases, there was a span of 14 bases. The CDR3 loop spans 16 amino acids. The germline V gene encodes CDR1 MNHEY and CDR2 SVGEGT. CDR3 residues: CASSSPGGRNTGELFF. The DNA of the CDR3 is TGTGCCAGCAGTTCTCCCGGCGGCCGTAACACCGGGGAGCTGTTTTTT.

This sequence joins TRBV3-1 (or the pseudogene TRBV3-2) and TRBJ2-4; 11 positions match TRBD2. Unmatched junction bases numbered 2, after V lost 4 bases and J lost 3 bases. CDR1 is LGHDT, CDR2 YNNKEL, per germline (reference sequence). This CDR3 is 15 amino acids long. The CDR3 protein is CASSLSGRDKNIQYF. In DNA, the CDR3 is TGTGCCAGCAGCCTTAGCGGGAGGGACAAAAACATTCAGTACTTC.

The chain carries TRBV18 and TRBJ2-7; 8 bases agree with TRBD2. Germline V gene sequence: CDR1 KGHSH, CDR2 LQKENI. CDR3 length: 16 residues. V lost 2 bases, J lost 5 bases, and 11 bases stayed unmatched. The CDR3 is CASSPKDPGGMDEQYV. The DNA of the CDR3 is TGTGCCAGCTCACCAAAGGATCCGGGAGGGATGGACGAGCAGTACGTC.

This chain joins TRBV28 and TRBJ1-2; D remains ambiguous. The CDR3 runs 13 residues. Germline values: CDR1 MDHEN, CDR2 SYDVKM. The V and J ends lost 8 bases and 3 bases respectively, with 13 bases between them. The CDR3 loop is CASESGDYYGYTF. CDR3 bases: TGTGCCAGCGAGTCAGGCGATTACTATGGCTACACCTTC.

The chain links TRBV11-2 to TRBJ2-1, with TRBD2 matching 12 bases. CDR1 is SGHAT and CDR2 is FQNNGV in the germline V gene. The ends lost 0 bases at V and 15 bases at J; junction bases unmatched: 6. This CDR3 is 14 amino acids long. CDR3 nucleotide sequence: TGTGCCAGCAGCTTAGATAGACTAGCGGGAGATCGGTTCTTC. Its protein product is CASSLDRLAGDRFF.

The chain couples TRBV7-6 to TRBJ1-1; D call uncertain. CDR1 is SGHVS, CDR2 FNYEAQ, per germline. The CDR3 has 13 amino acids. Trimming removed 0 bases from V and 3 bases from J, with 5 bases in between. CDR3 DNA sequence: TGTGCCAGCAGCTTAGCGTTAGACACTGAAGCTTTCTTT. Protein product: CASSLALDTEAFF.

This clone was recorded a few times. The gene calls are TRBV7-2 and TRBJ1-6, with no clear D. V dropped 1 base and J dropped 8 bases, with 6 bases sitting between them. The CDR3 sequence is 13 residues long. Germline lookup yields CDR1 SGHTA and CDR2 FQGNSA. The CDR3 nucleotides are TGTGCCAGCAGCTTAGACGGGGATTCACCCCTCCACTTT. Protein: CASSLDGDSPLHF.

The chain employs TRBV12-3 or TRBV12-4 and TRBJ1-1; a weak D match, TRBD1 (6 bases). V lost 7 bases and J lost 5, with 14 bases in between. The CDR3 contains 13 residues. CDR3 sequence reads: CASTLQGFTEAFF. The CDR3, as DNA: TGTGCCAGCACCTTACAGGGATTTACTGAAGCTTTCTTT.